These T cell receptor beta chains were read from a single sample in a study of T cells in Graves' hyperthyroidism and ophthalmopathy. TCRdb reprocessed the multiplex PCR reads via MiXCR and lists one record per CDR3 protein. The sample includes 340,000 or so distinct CDR3 sequences, approximately 15% of them seen just once. Source material: blood. Every receptor here comes from a man in his thirties or forties with Graves' hyperthyroidism. Each CDR3 is given with its conserved first and last residue. D genes are given only for firm matches. Only part of the rows carry a size: once, few, many, or a class if the clone is expanded.

TRBV28	TRBD2	TRBJ2-3	many	CASSGRAVIIYTDTQYF	TGTGCCAGCAGCGGGAGGGCCGTAATTATATATACAGATACGCAGTATTTT
TRBV7-3	.	TRBJ1-6	many	CASSLSLEGPLHF	TGTGCCAGCAGCTTAAGCCTGGAGGGGCCCCTCCACTTT
TRBV5-6	.	TRBJ2-1	many	CASSSSVWGDEQFF	TGTGCCAGCAGCTCCTCGGTCTGGGGTGATGAGCAGTTCTTC
TRBV5-8	.	TRBJ2-3	many	CASSRLNPLRTDTQYF	TGTGCCAGCAGCCGACTCAACCCCCTACGCACAGATACGCAGTATTTT
TRBV24-1	TRBD1	TRBJ1-1	many	CATSDSGQPNTEAFF	TGTGCCACCAGTGATTCGGGACAGCCGAACACTGAAGCTTTCTTT
TRBV28	.	TRBJ2-1	many	CASSSQGSKQFF	TGTGCCAGCAGTTCCCAGGGGTCCAAGCAGTTCTTC
TRBV7-2	TRBD1	TRBJ1-1	many	CASSLGDRGYTEAFF	TGTGCCAGCAGCTTAGGGGACAGGGGGTACACTGAAGCTTTCTTT
TRBV3-1	.	TRBJ1-5	many	CASSQDWGAQPQHF	TGTGCCAGCAGCCAAGATTGGGGGGCTCAGCCCCAGCATTTT
TRBV5-1	.	TRBJ2-3	.	CASSLAGKGPDTQYF	TGCGCCAGCAGCTTGGCAGGCAAGGGACCAGATACGCAGTATTTT
TRBV24-1	.	TRBJ1-1	many	CATSAGQLNTEAFF	TGTGCCACCAGTGCCGGACAGCTGAACACTGAAGCTTTCTTT
TRBV20-1	.	TRBJ2-7	few	CSAIPPAGAALYEQYF	TGCAGTGCTATCCCACCGGCGGGGGCAGCTCTCTACGAGCAGTACTTC
TRBV5-8	.	TRBJ2-3	.	CASSFRDARSDTQYF	TGTGCCAGCAGCTTCCGGGACGCCCGATCAGATACGCAGTATTTT
TRBV6-1	.	TRBJ1-6	many	CASSEVGGSPLHF	TGTGCCAGCAGTGAAGTTGGAGGGTCACCCCTCCACTTT
TRBV5-4	.	TRBJ1-1	.	CASSLNKNTEAFF	TGTGCCAGCAGCTTAAACAAGAACACTGAAGCTTTCTTT
TRBV7-2	TRBD1	TRBJ1-5	many	CASSLGSGTESNQPQHF	TGTGCCAGCAGCTTAGGCTCCGGGACAGAGAGCAATCAGCCCCAGCATTTT
TRBV12-3/TRBV12-4	.	TRBJ1-3	.	CASSFDGNTIYF	TGTGCCAGCAGTTTTGACGGAAACACCATATATTTT
TRBV9	.	TRBJ2-3	few	CASSPRRRFGGTDTQYF	TGTGCCAGCAGCCCGCGACGCAGGTTCGGAGGCACAGATACGCAGTATTTT
TRBV7-2	.	TRBJ2-5	many	CASSENAETQYF	TGTGCCAGCAGTGAGAACGCGGAGACCCAGTACTTC
TRBV29-1	.	TRBJ1-2	.	CSVGVGAYGYTF	TGCAGCGTTGGGGTAGGAGCCTATGGCTACACCTTC
TRBV28	.	TRBJ2-1	many	CASSLPGHLRPPYNEQFF	TGTGCCAGCAGTTTACCCGGACACCTCCGTCCCCCCTACAATGAGCAGTTCTTC
TRBV3-1	.	TRBJ2-7	many	CASSQGMAVTYEQYF	TGTGCCAGCAGCCAAGGGATGGCCGTTACCTACGAGCAGTACTTC
TRBV28	.	TRBJ1-5	.	CASSPPGVIRSNQPQHF	TGTGCCAGCAGTCCCCCGGGAGTCATCCGTAGCAATCAGCCCCAGCATTTT
TRBV5-4	.	TRBJ1-2	once	CASRRAGQGSGYTF	TGTGCCAGCAGACGGGCGGGGCAGGGAAGCGGCTACACCTTC
TRBV27	.	TRBJ1-3	few	CASSPRPTGNTIYF	TGTGCCAGCAGTCCCCGACCTACTGGAAACACCATATATTTT
TRBV6-1	.	TRBJ1-2	.	CASSDSPAIFYGYTF	TGTGCCAGCAGTGATTCTCCGGCGATCTTCTATGGCTACACCTTC
TRBV28	.	TRBJ1-1	.	CASNDPGLNTEAFF	TGTGCCAGCAATGACCCGGGATTGAACACTGAAGCTTTCTTT
TRBV20-1	.	TRBJ2-1	many	CSARDGSGGASYNEQFF	TGCAGTGCTAGAGATGGTAGCGGAGGGGCCTCCTACAATGAGCAGTTCTTC
TRBV12-3/TRBV12-4	TRBD2	TRBJ2-3	few	CASSLVKSGRRPDTQYF	TGTGCCAGCAGTTTAGTGAAAAGCGGGAGGAGACCAGATACGCAGTATTTT
TRBV2	.	TRBJ1-4	.	CASSDSGRGEKLFF	TGTGCCAGCAGTGACAGTGGGCGAGGTGAAAAACTGTTTTTT
TRBV27	.	TRBJ2-3	.	CASSSPPPRDTQYF	TGTGCCAGCAGTAGCCCCCCACCGAGGGATACGCAGTATTTT
TRBV29-1	.	TRBJ1-4	.	CSVDGGDEKLFF	TGCAGCGTTGACGGGGGGGATGAAAAACTGTTTTTT
TRBV28	.	TRBJ2-1	many	CASSHPSDRSSYNEQFF	TGTGCCAGCAGTCACCCGTCTGACAGGAGCTCCTACAATGAGCAGTTCTTC
TRBV28	.	TRBJ2-3	.	CASSEPALSTDTQYF	TGTGCCAGCAGTGAACCGGCACTCAGCACAGATACGCAGTATTTT
TRBV7-9	TRBD1	TRBJ2-7	many	CASSSGTGVDEQYF	TGTGCCAGCAGCTCAGGGACAGGGGTGGACGAGCAGTACTTC
TRBV20-1	.	TRBJ2-1	few	CSASVANEQFF	TGCAGTGCCAGCGTGGCCAATGAGCAGTTCTTC
TRBV27	.	TRBJ2-3	few	CASHEGWRADTQYF	TGTGCCAGCCACGAGGGGTGGCGGGCAGATACGCAGTATTTT
TRBV20-1	TRBD1	TRBJ2-1	.	CGARAAGTGGSNEQFF	TGCGGTGCTAGAGCCGCCGGGACAGGGGGGTCCAATGAGCAGTTCTTC
TRBV5-1	TRBD1	TRBJ2-2	.	CASSYDRGYAGELFF	TGCGCCAGCAGCTACGACAGGGGATACGCCGGGGAGCTGTTTTTT
TRBV20-1	.	TRBJ2-7	.	CSAAQQTYEQYF	TGCAGTGCTGCCCAACAGACCTACGAGCAGTACTTC
TRBV30	.	TRBJ2-7	.	CGSDKSPHEPYF	TGTGGAAGCGACAAATCCCCCCACGAGCCGTACTTC
TRBV9	.	TRBJ2-2	.	CASSSAGINTGELFF	TGTGCCAGCAGCTCCGCGGGGATAAACACCGGGGAGCTGTTTTTT
TRBV5-1	TRBD2	TRBJ2-3	many	CASSLAGGVEGTQYF	TGCGCCAGCAGCTTAGCCGGGGGGGTGGAAGGTACGCAGTATTTT
TRBV7-9	TRBD1	TRBJ2-1	few	CASSEGTDYNEQFF	TGTGCCAGCAGCGAGGGGACAGATTACAATGAGCAGTTCTTC
TRBV7-8	.	TRBJ2-2	.	CASMESLRTGELFF	TGTGCCAGCATGGAATCCCTTAGAACCGGGGAGCTGTTTTTT
TRBV9	.	TRBJ2-1	few	CASSPDSVDEQFF	TGTGCCAGCAGCCCGGACAGTGTCGATGAGCAGTTCTTC